This T cell receptor beta chain was obtained from a study of cytomegalovirus exposure and HLA in healthy donors. Study details: It was reported in a later analysis that the same platform had been used for the 120 or so validation repertoires as for the approximately 730 first-cohort repertoires.

As concerns this clone: Its target is not known.

The CDR3 consists of 11 residues. V lost 3 bases and J 9 bases, leaving 10 bases between the germline ends. CDR1 is SGHRS and CDR2 is YFSETQ in the germline V gene. Study-wide findings and caveats: The study put some 150 TCR beta chains on its list as cytomegalovirus-associated. A few CMV-associated chains were confirmed in vitro to be specific for CMV antigens. Most observed TCR sequences were rare, whereas some public TCRs were detected in many donors.

The data were produced by immunoSEQ multiplex PCR, yet TCRdb's version contains in-frame clones alone and is incomplete. The table records approximately 180,000 clones, roughly 83% of them present only once. This sequence was found in a woman aged 18-29 years in good health and CMV-seronegative. The rearrangement joins TRBV5-1 to TRBJ2-7, with D possibly TRBD1 on 6 matching bases. The sample was PBMCs. CDR3 sequence reads: CASSSQGPQYF. Here the CDR3 DNA reads TGCGCCAGCAGCTCTCAGGGGCCGCAGTACTTC.